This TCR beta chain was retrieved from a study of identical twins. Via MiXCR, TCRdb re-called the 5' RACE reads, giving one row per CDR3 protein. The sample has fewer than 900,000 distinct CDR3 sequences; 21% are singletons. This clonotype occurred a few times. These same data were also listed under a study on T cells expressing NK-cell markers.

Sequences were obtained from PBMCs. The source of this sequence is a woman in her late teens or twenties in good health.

The CDR3 DNA reads as TGTGCCAGCACCCCAACCCCTGGTAAAGAGACCCAGTACTTC. It codes for CASTPTPGKETQYF. This rearrangement joins TRBV12-3 or TRBV12-4 to TRBJ2-5; D is ambiguous. The CDR3 has 14 residues. The V end was cut by 7 bases, the J end by 3 bases, with 15 bases between.